The subject of this entry is one TCR beta chain. Its antigen is not identified. The CDR3 runs 15 residues. Trimming removed 5 bases from V and 10 bases from J; junction bases left unmatched: 11. This entry is derived from a study of T cell repertoires in cytomegalovirus infection. As for the study in general: Recently identified HLA-C-restricted CMV epitopes were used, and well-studied HLA-B-restricted CMV epitopes were used as well. The public TCR beta signatures pointed to both CMV infection and matching HLA type.

TCRdb recomputed calls from the reads with MiXCR, one row per CDR3 protein. This sample yields some 350,000 distinct CDR3 sequences, of which 25% to 35% are seen a single time; about 19% belongs to the top ten. Study-level results: Cumulative frequency of public TCR beta families picked out carriers of CMV plus the relevant HLA. Dominant in the ex vivo response were TCR beta clonotypes restricted by HLA-C and specific for CMV.

The TCR was taken from a human donor in good health (CMV status not recorded). Some clones in this sample may be carry-over from other donors' samples. The gene calls are TRBV12-3 or TRBV12-4 and TRBJ1-6, with 7 bases aligning to TRBD1. This material consisted of cultured PBMCs, taken from culture after CMV antigen stimulation. The CDR3 DNA follows: TGTGCCAGCAGTCAGAAGACAGGGTACGGCTCACCCCTCCACTTT. Protein sequence: CASSQKTGYGSPLHF.